The following is a T cell receptor (beta chain) sequence with its context. Its specificity is unknown. Germline-derived CDR1 and CDR2 are SGHDN and FVKESK. The CDR3 has 14 amino acids. The V end was cut by 4 bases, the J end by 4 bases, with 13 bases between. The entry originates in a study of identical twins. TCRdb re-derived calls from the 5' RACE reads in MiXCR, one entry per CDR3 protein. The data contain more than 1.5 million distinct CDR3 sequences, under 35% of them singletons. Study observations and caveats: Twin pairs had excess sharing that was weaker in beta out-of-frame sequences.

The clonotype comes from a newborn girl in good health. This chain joins TRBV14 and TRBJ1-1; a weak D match, TRBD1 (5 bases). Sequenced: cord blood. CDR3 nucleotides: TGTGCCAGCAGCCTCTGGGACGAGGGCACTGAAGCTTTCTTT. It specifies CASSLWDEGTEAFF.